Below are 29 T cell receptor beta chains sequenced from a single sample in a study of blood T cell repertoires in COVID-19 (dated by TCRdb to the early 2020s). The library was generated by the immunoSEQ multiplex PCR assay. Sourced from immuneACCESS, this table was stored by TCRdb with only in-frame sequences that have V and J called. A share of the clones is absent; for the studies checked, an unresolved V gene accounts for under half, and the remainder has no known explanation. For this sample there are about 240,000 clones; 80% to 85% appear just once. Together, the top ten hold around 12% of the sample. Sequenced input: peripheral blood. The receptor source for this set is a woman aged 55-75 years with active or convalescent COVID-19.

The CDR3 protein is CASSYQPGQRHNYGYTF. CDR3 sequence (DNA): TGTGCCAGCAGTTACCAGCCGGGACAGCGCCATAACTATGGCTACACCTTC. The V gene is TRBV21-1, the J gene TRBJ1-2; TRBD1 is taken as the D call from the table, unchecked against the DNA. TRBV21-1 is noted as a pseudogene. The CDR3 extends over 17 amino acids.

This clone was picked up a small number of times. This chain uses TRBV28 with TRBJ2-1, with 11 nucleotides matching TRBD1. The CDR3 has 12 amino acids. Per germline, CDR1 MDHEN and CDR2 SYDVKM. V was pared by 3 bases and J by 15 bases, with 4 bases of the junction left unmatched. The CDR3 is CASSLDRGQGFF. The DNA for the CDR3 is TGTGCCAGCAGTTTGGACAGGGGGCAGGGGTTCTTC.

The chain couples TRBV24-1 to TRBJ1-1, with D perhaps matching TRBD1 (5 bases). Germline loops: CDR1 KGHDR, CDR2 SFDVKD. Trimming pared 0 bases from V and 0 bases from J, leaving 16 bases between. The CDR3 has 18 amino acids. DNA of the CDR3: TGTGCCACCAGTGATTTGATGGGGCGCCGTATTATGAACACTGAAGCTTTCTTT. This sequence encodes CATSDLMGRRIMNTEAFF.

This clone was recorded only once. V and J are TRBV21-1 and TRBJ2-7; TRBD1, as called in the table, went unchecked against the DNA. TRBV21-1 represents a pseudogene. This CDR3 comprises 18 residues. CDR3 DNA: TGTGCCAGCAGCGGCCAAATGGAGGGACAGGGCGAGTCCTACGAGCAGTACTTC. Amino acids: CASSGQMEGQGESYEQYF.

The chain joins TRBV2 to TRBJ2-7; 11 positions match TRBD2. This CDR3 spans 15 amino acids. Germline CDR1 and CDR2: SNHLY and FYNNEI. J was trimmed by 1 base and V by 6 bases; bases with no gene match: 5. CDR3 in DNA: TGTGCCAGCAGGGTGACTAGCGGGGCATCCTACGAGCAGTACTTC. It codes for CASRVTSGASYEQYF.

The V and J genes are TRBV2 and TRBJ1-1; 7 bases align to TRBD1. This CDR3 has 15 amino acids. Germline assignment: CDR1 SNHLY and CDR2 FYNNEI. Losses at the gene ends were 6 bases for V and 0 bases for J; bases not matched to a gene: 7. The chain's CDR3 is CASRKQGPLNTEAFF. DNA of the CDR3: TGTGCCAGCAGGAAACAGGGGCCCTTGAACACTGAAGCTTTCTTT. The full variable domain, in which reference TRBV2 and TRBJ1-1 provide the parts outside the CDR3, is EPEVTQTPSHQVTQMGQEVILRCVPISNHLYFYWYRQILGQKVEFLVSFYNNEISEKSEIFDDQFSVERPDGSNFTLKIRSTKLEDSAMYFCASRKQGPLNTEAFFGQGTRLTVV.

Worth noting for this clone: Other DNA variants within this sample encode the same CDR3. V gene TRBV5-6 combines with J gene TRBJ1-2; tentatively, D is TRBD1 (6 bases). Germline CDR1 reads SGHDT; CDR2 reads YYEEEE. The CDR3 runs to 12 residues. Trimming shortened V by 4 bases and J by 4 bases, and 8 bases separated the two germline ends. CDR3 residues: CASSKTGYGYTF. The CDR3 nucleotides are TGTGCCAGCAGCAAGACAGGCTATGGCTACACCTTC.

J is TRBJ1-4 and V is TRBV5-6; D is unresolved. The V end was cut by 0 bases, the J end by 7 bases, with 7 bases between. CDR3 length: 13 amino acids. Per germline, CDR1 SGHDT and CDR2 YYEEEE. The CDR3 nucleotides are TGTGCCAGCAGCTTGGGCAGGTCTGAAAAACTGTTTTTT. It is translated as CASSLGRSEKLFF.

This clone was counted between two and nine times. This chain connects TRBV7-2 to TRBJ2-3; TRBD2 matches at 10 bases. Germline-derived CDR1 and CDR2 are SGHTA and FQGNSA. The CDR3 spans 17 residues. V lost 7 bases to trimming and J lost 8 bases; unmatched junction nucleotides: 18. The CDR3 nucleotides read TGTGCCAGCACCCAAAGGGGCCTAGCGGGGGTCTTTGGTACGCAGTATTTT. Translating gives CASTQRGLAGVFGTQYF.

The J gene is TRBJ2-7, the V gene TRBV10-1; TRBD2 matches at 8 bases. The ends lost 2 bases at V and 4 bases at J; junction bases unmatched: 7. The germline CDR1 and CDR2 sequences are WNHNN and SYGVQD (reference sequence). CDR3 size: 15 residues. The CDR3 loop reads CASSEGGASGYEQYF. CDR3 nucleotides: TGCGCCAGCAGTGAGGGGGGGGCTAGCGGGTACGAGCAGTACTTC.

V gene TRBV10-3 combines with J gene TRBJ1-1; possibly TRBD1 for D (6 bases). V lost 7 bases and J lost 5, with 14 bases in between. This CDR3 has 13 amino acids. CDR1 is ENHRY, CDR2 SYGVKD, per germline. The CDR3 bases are TGTGCCATCATTGGGGGCCTGGGGACTGAAGCTTTCTTT. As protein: CAIIGGLGTEAFF.

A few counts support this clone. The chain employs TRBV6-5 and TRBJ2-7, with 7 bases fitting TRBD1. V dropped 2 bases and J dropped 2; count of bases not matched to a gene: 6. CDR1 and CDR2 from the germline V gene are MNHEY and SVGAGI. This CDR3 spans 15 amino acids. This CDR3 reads CASSYGAGGTYEQYF. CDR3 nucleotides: TGTGCCAGCAGTTACGGGGCAGGGGGAACCTACGAGCAGTACTTC.

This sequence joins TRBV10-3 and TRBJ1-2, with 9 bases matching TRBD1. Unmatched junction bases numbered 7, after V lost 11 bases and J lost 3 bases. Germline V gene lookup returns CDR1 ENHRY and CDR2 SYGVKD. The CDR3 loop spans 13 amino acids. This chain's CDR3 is CASRGDRDYGYTF. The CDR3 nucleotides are TGTGCCTCCAGGGGGGACAGGGACTATGGCTACACCTTC.

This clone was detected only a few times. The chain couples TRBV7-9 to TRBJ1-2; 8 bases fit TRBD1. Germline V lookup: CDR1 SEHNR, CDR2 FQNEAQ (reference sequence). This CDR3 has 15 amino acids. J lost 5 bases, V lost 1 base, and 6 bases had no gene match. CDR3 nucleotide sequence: TGTGCCAGCAGCTTAGAGACAGGGGCCGGGTATGGCTACACCTTC. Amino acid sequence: CASSLETGAGYGYTF.

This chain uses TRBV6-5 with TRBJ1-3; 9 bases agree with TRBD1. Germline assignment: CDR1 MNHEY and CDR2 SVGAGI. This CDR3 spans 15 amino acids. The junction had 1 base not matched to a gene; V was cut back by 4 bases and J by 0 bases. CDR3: CASSWDRASGNTIYF. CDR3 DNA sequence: TGTGCCAGCAGTTGGGACAGGGCCTCTGGAAACACCATATATTTT.

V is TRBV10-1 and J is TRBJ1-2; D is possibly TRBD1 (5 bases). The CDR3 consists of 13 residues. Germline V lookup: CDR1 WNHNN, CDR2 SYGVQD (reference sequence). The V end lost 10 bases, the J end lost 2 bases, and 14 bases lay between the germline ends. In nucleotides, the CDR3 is TGCGCCACGTCCCCCGGGGGGAACTATGGCTACACCTTC. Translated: CATSPGGNYGYTF.

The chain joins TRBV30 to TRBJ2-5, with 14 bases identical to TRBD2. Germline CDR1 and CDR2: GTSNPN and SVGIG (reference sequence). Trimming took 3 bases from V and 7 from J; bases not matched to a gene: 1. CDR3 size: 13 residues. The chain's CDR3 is CAWRGTSGGTQYF. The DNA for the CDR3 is TGTGCCTGGAGGGGGACTAGCGGGGGGACCCAGTACTTC.

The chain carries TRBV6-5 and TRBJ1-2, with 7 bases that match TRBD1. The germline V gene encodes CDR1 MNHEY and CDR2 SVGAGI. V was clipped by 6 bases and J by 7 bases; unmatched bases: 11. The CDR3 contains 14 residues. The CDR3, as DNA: TGTGCCAGCAGACCCGACAGGGATCGGGGTGGCTACACCTTC. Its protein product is CASRPDRDRGGYTF.

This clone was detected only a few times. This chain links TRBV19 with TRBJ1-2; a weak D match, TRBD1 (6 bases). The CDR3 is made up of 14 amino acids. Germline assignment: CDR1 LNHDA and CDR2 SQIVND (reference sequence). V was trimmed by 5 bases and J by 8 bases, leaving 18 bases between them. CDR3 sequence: CASSPGQRMGGYTF. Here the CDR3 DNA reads TGTGCCAGTAGTCCGGGACAAAGGATGGGGGGCTACACCTTC.

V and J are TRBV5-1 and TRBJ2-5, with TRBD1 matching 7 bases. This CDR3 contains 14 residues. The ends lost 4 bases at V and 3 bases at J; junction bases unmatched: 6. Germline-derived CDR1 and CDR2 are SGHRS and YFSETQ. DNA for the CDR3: TGCGCCAGCAGCGTGGGACAGCTAAAAGAGACCCAGTACTTC. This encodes CASSVGQLKETQYF.

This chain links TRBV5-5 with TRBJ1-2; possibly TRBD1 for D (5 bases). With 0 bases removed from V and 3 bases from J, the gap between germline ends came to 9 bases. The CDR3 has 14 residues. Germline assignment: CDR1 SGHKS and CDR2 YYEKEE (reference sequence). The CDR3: CASSLAGRDYGYTF. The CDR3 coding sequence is TGTGCCAGCAGCTTGGCCGGCAGGGACTATGGCTACACCTTC.

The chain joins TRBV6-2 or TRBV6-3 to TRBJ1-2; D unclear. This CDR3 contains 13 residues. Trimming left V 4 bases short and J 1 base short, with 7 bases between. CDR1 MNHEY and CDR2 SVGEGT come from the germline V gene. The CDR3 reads CASSSSDNYGYTF. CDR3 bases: TGTGCCAGCAGTTCCAGTGATAACTATGGCTACACCTTC.

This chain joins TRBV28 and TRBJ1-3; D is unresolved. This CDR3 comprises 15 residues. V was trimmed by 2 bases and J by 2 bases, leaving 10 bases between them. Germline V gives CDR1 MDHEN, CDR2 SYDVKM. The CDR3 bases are TGTGCCAGCAGTTTAGGGTCCGGGGCTGGAAACACCATATATTTT. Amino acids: CASSLGSGAGNTIYF.

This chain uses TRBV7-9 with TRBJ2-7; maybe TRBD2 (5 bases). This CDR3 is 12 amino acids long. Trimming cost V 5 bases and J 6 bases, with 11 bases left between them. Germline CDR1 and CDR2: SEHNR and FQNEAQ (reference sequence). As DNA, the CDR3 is TGTGCCAGCAGCCCTGTAGAGGGCGAGCAGTACTTC. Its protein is CASSPVEGEQYF.

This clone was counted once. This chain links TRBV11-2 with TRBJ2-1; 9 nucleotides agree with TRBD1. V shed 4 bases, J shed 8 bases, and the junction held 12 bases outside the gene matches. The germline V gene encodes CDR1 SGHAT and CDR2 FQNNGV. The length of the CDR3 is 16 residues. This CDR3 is CASSSRQGQGLDEQFF. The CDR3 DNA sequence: TGTGCCAGCAGCTCGCGCCAGGGACAGGGTCTCGATGAGCAGTTCTTC.

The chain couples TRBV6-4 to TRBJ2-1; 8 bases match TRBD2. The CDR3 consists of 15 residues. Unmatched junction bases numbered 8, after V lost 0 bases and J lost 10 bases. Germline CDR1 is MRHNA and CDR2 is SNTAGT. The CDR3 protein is CASSDSGGGRREQFF. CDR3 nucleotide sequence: TGTGCCAGCAGTGACTCTGGCGGGGGGCGTCGGGAGCAGTTCTTC.

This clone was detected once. DNA of the CDR3: TGTGCCAGCAGGCTCCAGGGGGGCCCGCTCTATGGCTACACCTTC. This codes for CASRLQGGPLYGYTF. V gene TRBV5-5 combines with J gene TRBJ1-2, with 7 bases identical to TRBD1. The CDR3 is made up of 15 amino acids. The germline gives CDR1 SGHKS, CDR2 YYEKEE (reference sequence). The trim removed 5 bases at V and 4 bases at J, leaving 11 bases unmatched.

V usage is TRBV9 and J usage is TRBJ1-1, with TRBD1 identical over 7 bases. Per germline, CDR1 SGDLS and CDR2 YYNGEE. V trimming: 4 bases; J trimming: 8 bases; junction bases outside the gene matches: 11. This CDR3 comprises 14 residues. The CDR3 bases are TGTGCCAGCAGCCTCCAAGTTGCAGGGGGAGAAGCTTTCTTT. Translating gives CASSLQVAGGEAFF.

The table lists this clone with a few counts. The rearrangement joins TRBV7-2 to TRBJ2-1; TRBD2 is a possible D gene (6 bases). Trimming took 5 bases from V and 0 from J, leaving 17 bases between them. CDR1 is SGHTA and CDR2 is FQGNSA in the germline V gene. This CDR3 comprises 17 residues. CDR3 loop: CASSPTLLAPSYNEQFF. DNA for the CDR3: TGTGCCAGCAGCCCAACCCTTCTAGCGCCCTCCTACAATGAGCAGTTCTTC.